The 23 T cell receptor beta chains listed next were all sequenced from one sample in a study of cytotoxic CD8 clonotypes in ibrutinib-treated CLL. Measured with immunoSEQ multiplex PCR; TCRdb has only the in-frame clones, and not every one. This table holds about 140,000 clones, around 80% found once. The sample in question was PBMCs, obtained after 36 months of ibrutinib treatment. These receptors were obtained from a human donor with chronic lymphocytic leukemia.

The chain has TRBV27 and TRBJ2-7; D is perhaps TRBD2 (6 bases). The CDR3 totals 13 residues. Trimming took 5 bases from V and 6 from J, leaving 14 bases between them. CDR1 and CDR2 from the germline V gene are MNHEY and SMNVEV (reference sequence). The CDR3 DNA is TGTGCCAGCAGTGTAGGAGGGTTTCGCGAGCAGTACTTC. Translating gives CASSVGGFREQYF.

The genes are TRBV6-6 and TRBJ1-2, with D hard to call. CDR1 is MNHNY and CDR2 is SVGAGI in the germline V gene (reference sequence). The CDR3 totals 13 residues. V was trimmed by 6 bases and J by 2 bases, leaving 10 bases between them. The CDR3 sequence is CASSRDGNYGYTF. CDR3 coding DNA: TGTGCCAGCAGCCGAGACGGGAACTATGGCTACACCTTC.

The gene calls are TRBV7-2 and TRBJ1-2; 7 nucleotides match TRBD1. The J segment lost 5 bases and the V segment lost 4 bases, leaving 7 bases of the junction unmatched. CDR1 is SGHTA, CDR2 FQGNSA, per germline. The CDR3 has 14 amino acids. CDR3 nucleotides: TGTGCCAGCAGCTCGATAACAGGGGTTTATGGCTACACCTTC. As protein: CASSSITGVYGYTF.

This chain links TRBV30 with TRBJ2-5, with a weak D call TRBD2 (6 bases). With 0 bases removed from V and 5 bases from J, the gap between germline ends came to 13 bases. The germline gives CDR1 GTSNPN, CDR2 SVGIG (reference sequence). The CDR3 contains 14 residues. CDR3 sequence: CAWSVGGRKETQYF. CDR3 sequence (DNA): TGTGCCTGGAGTGTTGGGGGGAGGAAGGAGACCCAGTACTTC.

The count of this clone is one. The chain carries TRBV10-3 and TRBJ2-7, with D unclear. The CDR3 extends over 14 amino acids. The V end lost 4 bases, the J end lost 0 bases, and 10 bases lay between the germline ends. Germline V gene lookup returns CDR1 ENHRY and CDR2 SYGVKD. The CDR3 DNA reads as TGTGCCATCAGTGCGAGGCCGGACTCCTACGAGCAGTACTTC. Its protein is CAISARPDSYEQYF.

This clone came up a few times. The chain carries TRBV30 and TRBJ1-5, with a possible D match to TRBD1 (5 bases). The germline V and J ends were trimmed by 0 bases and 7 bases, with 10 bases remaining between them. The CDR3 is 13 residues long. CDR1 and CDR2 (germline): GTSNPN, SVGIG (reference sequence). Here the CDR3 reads CAWSVLGEQPQHF. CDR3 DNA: TGTGCCTGGAGTGTACTAGGGGAACAGCCCCAGCATTTT.

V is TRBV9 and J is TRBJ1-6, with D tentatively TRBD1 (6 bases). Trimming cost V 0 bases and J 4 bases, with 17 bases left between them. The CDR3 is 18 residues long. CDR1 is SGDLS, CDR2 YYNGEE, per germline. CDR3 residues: CASSVGIGNRAYNSPLHF. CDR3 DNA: TGTGCCAGCAGCGTAGGAATCGGTAACAGGGCTTATAATTCACCCCTCCACTTT. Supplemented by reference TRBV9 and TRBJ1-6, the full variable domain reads DSGVTQTPKHLITATGQRVTLRCSPRSGDLSVYWYQQSLDQGLQFLIQYYNGEERAKGNILERFSAQQFPDLHSELNLSSLELGDSALYFCASSVGIGNRAYNSPLHFGNGTRLTVT.

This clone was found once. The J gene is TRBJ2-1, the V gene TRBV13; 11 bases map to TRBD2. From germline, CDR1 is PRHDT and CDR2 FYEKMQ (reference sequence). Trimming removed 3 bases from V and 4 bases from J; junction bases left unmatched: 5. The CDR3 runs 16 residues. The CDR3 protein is CASSLTSGAQYNEQFF. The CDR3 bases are TGTGCCAGCAGCTTGACTAGCGGGGCCCAATACAATGAGCAGTTCTTC.

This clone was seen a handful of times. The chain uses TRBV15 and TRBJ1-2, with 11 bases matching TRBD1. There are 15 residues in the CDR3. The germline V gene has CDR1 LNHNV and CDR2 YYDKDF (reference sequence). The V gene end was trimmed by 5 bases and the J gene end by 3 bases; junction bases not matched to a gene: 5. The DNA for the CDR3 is TGTGCCACCAGCTCCCGGGACAGGGGGTACTATGGCTACACCTTC. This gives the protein CATSSRDRGYYGYTF.

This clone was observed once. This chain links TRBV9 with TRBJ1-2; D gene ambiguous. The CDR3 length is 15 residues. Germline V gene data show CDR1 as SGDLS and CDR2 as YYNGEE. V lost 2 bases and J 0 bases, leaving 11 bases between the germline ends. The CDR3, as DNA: TGTGCCAGCAGCGTCGGCCCAGAGTCTAACTATGGCTACACCTTC. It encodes CASSVGPESNYGYTF.

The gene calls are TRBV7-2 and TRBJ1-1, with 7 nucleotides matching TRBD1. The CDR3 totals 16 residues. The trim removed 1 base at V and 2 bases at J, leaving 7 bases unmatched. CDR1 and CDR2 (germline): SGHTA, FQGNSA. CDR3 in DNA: TGTGCCAGCAGCTTAGGCTACAGGGGAGGCAACACTGAAGCTTTCTTT. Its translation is CASSLGYRGGNTEAFF.

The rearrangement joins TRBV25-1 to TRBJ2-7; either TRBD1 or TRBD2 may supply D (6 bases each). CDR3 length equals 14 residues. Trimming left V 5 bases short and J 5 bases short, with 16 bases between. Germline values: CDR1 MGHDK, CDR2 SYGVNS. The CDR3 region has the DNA TGTGCCAGCAGTCCCCCGGGGGCAGGAAACGAGCAGTACTTC. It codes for CASSPPGAGNEQYF.

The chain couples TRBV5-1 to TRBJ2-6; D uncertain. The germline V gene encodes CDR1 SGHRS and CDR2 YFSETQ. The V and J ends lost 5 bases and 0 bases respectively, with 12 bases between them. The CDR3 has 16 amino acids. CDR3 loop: CASSNPKDSGANVLTF. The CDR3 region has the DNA TGCGCCAGCAGTAATCCGAAAGACTCTGGGGCCAACGTCCTGACTTTC.

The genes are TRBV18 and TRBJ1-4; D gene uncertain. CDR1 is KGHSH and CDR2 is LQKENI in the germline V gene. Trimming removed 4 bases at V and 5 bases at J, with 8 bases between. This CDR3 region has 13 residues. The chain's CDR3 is CASSRVSNEKLFF. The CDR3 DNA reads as TGTGCCAGCTCACGAGTGAGCAATGAAAAACTGTTTTTT.

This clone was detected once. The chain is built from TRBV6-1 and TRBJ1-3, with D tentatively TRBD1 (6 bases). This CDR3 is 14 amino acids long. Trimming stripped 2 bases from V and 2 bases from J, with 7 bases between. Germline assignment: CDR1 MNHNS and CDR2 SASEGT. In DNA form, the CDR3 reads TGTGCCAGCAGTGAATCAGGGGCTGGAAACACCATATATTTT. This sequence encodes CASSESGAGNTIYF.

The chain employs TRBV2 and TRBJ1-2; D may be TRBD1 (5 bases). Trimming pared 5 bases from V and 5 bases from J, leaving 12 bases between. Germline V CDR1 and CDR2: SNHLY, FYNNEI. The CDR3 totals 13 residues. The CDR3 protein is CASSPREEYGYTF. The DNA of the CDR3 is TGTGCCAGCAGTCCCAGGGAAGAATATGGCTACACCTTC.

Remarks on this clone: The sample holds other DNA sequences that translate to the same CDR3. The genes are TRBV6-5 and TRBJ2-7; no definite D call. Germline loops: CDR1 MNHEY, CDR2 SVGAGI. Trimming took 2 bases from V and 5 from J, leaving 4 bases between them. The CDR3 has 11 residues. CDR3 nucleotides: TGTGCCAGCAGTTACAGCCACGAGCAGTACTTC. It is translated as CASSYSHEQYF.

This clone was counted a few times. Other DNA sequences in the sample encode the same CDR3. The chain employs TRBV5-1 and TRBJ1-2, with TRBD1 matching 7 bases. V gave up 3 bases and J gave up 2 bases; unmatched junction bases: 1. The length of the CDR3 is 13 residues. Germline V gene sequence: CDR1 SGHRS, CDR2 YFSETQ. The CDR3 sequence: CASSSQGNYGYTF. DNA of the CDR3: TGCGCCAGCAGCTCACAGGGGAACTATGGCTACACCTTC.

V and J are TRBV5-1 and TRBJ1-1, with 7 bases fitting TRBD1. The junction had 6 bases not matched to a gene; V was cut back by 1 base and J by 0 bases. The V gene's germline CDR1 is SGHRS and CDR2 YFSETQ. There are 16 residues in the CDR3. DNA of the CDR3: TGCGCCAGCAGCTTGACCCCAGGGGGGTTGAACACTGAAGCTTTCTTT. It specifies CASSLTPGGLNTEAFF.

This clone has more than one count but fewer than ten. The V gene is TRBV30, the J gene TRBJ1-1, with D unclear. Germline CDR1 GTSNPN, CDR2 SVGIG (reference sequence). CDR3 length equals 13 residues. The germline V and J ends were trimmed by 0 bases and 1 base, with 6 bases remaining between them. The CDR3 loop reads CAWSVQKNTEAFF. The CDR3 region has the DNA TGTGCCTGGAGTGTACAAAAGAACACTGAAGCTTTCTTT.

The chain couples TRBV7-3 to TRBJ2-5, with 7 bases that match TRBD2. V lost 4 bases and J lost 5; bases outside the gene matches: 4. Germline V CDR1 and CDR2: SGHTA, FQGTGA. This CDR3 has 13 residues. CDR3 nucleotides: TGTGCCAGCAGCTCGGGGAGGGCGGAGACCCAGTACTTC. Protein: CASSSGRAETQYF.

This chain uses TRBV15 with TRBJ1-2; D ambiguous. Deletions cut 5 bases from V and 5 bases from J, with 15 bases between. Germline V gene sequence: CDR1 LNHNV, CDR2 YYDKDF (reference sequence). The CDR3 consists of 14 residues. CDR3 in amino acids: CATSARKPPYGYTF. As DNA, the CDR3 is TGTGCCACCAGCGCCCGGAAACCGCCATATGGCTACACCTTC. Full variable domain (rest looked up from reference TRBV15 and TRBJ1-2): DAMVIQNPRYQVTQFGKPVTLSCSQTLNHNVMYWYQQKSSQAPKLLFHYYDKDFNNEADTPDNFQSRRPNTSFCFLDIRSPGLGDTAMYLCATSARKPPYGYTFGSGTRLTVV.

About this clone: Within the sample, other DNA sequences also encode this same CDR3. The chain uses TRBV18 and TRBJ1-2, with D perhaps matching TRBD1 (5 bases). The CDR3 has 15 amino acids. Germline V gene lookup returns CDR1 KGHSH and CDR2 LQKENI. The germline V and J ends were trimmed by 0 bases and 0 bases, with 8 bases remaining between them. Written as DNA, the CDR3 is TGTGCCAGCTCACCACCTGGCAGGGCTAACTATGGCTACACCTTC. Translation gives CASSPPGRANYGYTF.